This TCR beta chain stems from a study of T cells after yellow fever vaccination (dated by TCRdb to about 2019). Study-wide context: Libraries from fractions with low cell numbers were prepared with the SMART-Seq v4 Ultra Low Input RNA kit. To follow T-cell clones before and after both primary and booster YFV17D yellow fever vaccination, bulk TCR alpha and beta repertoires underwent longitudinal sequencing. Two healthy male donors, one aged 18 to 30 and one aged 30 to 39 years, were included in the cohort. Blood was collected at multiple timepoints before and after primary and secondary immunization, and bulk PBMC replicates and cell subsets were isolated. What the study reported, not specific to this receptor: Compared with the primary T-cell response, the secondary T-cell response was weaker but faster, peaking on day 5 rather than day 15. Because only a couple of donors were included in the study, the extent to which the findings can be generalized is limited. FACS-sorted repertoires could contain abundant contaminating clonotypes from the bulk population, so computational filtering was required. After the booster, most of the clones that had expanded following primary vaccination were detected again (just under 97% of CD4 and around 88% of CD8), which suggests that memory was broadly maintained. A small fraction of clonotypes appeared in both the CD4 and CD8 compartments, likely as a result of convergent recombination.

Data came from an Illumina NovaSeq 6000. TCR cDNA was synthesized by 5'RACE template switching, through which a universal primer site and unique molecular identifiers were introduced. Priming of cDNA synthesis was performed from both the TCR alpha and TCR beta constant segments. Library amplification involved two PCR steps, and the second step added sample barcodes and sequencing adapters. Sequencing of libraries was done on Illumina HiSeq 2500 (2x100 bp) or NovaSeq (2x150 bp). The original pipeline was this. MIGEC was used to demultiplex reads and collapse the reads into UMI consensus sequences, and MiXCR was used for V(D)J alignment. Clonotypes responding to the vaccine were identified with edgeR on replicate PBMC samples, with the criteria of FDR below 0.01 and a log2 fold change above 5 up to day 15. Each bulk clonotype received a CD4 or CD8 identity based on whether the sequenced CD4 or CD8 repertoire contained that clonotype at higher abundance. TCRdb reran the public reads through fastp at Q25 and MiXCR, keeping productive beta chains. Entries that share a CDR3 protein sequence are merged under the most common genes and DNA. It is TCRdb's table, rather than the study itself, that gives the V and J calls and clone size. The table for this sample lists 300,000 to 400,000 distinct CDR3 sequences; under 15% of them were counted only once. The ten largest clones take up roughly 3% of the sample.

Sample treatment or condition, as interpreted from the label and publication: live attenuated yellow fever vaccine strain. A standard Ficoll-Paque protocol was used to isolate PBMCs from peripheral blood. CD4 and CD8 T-cell fractions were isolated with Dynabeads CD4 and CD8 positive selection kits. RNA was extracted with TriZol from bulk PBMCs, CD4 and CD8 fractions, and dextramer-positive and dextramer-negative fractions. The sample holds a few counts of this clonotype. Its antigen specificity is not known. Base qualities are not at hand, and no much larger clone is one base apart. The TCR comes from a man younger than 35 who received the YFV17D yellow fever vaccine. The source material was CD4+ T cells sorted from PBMCs, sampled 15 days after the yellow fever booster vaccination.

In nucleotide form, the sequence is TGTGCCAGCAGCCGAGCTAGGGACGGCCTAAGCTCCTACAATGAGCAGTTCTTC. The translation is CASSRARDGLSSYNEQFF. The chain joins TRBV7-3 to TRBJ2-1; the D gene is perhaps TRBD1 or TRBD2, each of them matching over 5 bases. CDR1 and CDR2, per the germline V gene, are SGHTA and FQGTGA. The CDR3 measures 18 amino acids from cysteine to phenylalanine. CDR3 DNA is the only sequence kept; it has 54 bases, read in frame from the first base. V is shortened by 5 bases, J by 0 bases, and the region joining them spans 20 bases.